The clone carrying this T cell receptor beta chain was observed many times. Stability of Graves' hyperthyroidism was defined as absent ophthalmopathy progression within 18 months. Cells are PBMCs isolated from about 10 ml of fresh blood. This CDR3 is built from 14 residues. The ends were cut back, 0 bases at V and 8 bases at J, with 11 bases in the middle. From germline, CDR1 is SGHVS and CDR2 FQNEAQ. The entry originates in a study of T cells in Graves' hyperthyroidism and ophthalmopathy. Across the study: At initial diagnosis, before any treatment had begun, peripheral blood was obtained.

Researchers took RNA transcripts and amplified the TCR beta CDR3 regions from them. HTBI primers were employed in a first-round RT-PCR of the TCR CDR3. TCRdb reprocessed the multiplex PCR reads with MiXCR, giving one entry per CDR3 protein. Here the sample spans hundreds of thousands of distinct CDR3 sequences, 12% to 15% being singletons. The genes are TRBV7-8 and TRBJ2-1; possible D gene TRBD2, 5 bases. Material: blood. The source of this sequence is a woman aged 18-29 years with Graves' hyperthyroidism. CDR3 sequence (DNA): TGTGCCAGCAGCTTAGCGTTTCGGGATGATGAGCAGTTCTTC. The encoded protein is CASSLAFRDDEQFF.